This record covers a single T cell receptor (beta chain). The CDR3 contains 15 residues. Germline CDR1 reads SGHTA; CDR2 reads FQGNSA. TCRdb re-called the 5' RACE reads and catalogs CDR3 proteins one per entry, DNA excluded. Here the sample table reports about 110,000 distinct CDR3 sequences. The sample belongs to a study of monozygotic twins with inflammatory bowel disease. The sequence came from a human donor with ulcerative colitis or Crohn's disease, or a healthy co-twin of an affected twin (not recorded which). The sample taken for sequencing was blood. V usage is TRBV7-2 and J usage is TRBJ1-2; TCRdb names TRBD1, which stays unverified in the absence of DNA. The CDR3 reads CASSLQTTGGDGYTF.